This T cell receptor (beta chain) is from a study of early T cells in non-severe SARS-CoV-2 infection. Study-wide context: The sequenced material was bulk RNA from unsorted whole blood, and its chains were unpaired. Whole-study findings and limits: Clonotype matching in VDJdb favored anti-spike CD8 responses and did not capture private and CD4 specificities.

This clonotype was counted only a few times. Its specificity is unknown. This CDR3 is built from 15 residues. Unmatched junction bases numbered 9, after V lost 5 bases and J lost 4 bases. CDR1 and CDR2 (germline): SEHNR, FQNEAQ (reference sequence). Individual cDNA molecules carried attached unique molecular identifiers. TCRdb reanalysed the 5' RACE reads using MiXCR and keeps one entry per CDR3 protein. The profile shows about 22,000 distinct CDR3 sequences, roughly 5.3% of them singletons. Sequencing used whole blood. The chain joins TRBV7-9 to TRBJ1-2, with TRBD1 identical over 8 bases. This TCR was recovered from an adult who was a healthcare worker with PCR-confirmed SARS-CoV-2 infection or an uninfected control (not recorded which). In DNA form, the CDR3 reads TGTGCCAGCAGCATCGATCAGGGGGCGGCCTATGGCTACACCTTC. Amino acids: CASSIDQGAAYGYTF. Supplemented by reference TRBV7-9 and TRBJ1-2, the full variable domain reads DTGVSQNPRHKITKRGQNVTFRCDPISEHNRLYWYRQTLGQGPEFLTYFQNEAQLEKSRLLSDRFSAERPKGSFSTLEIQRTEQGDSAMYLCASSIDQGAAYGYTFGSGTRLTVV.